The 10 T cell receptor beta chains below all came from one sample that was sequenced in a study of blood T cell repertoires in COVID-19. Some clones are missing from TCRdb's copy, which holds only in-frame ones; the method was immunoSEQ multiplex PCR. The data hold approximately 200,000 clones, with roughly 76% observed a single time. Source material: peripheral blood. These receptor sequences come from a human donor in a cohort sampled during active COVID-19.

The chain couples TRBV27 to TRBJ2-7, with 8 positions matching TRBD1. The germline gives CDR1 MNHEY, CDR2 SMNVEV (reference sequence). Unmatched junction bases numbered 8, after V lost 3 bases and J lost 7 bases. The CDR3 has 14 residues. CDR3 in amino acids: CASSFWQGAREQYF. CDR3 DNA: TGTGCCAGCAGTTTTTGGCAGGGGGCGAGGGAGCAGTACTTC.

The chain joins TRBV5-1 to TRBJ2-7, with D possibly TRBD1 on 6 matching bases. Per germline, CDR1 SGHRS and CDR2 YFSETQ. V lost 4 bases and J 2 bases, leaving 13 bases between the germline ends. This CDR3 spans 14 amino acids. CDR3: CASSARRTAYEQYF. The DNA for the CDR3 is TGCGCCAGCAGCGCCCGTAGGACAGCCTACGAGCAGTACTTC.

The gene calls are TRBV28 and TRBJ2-4; a possible D gene is TRBD1 (6 bases). CDR3 length equals 15 residues. Germline loops: CDR1 MDHEN, CDR2 SYDVKM. Between the trimmed V and J ends, which lost 6 bases and 0 bases, there was a span of 12 bases. The CDR3 sequence is CASRQGKLAKNIQYF. The DNA for the CDR3 is TGTGCCAGCAGACAGGGTAAACTAGCCAAAAACATTCAGTACTTC.

CDR3 sequence (DNA): TGTGCCAGCAGCTTAAGGGGTAGTGGCAATCAGCCCCAGCATTTT. Its translation is CASSLRGSGNQPQHF. V is TRBV7-2 and J is TRBJ1-5, with D possibly being TRBD1 (5 bases). The ends were cut back, 2 bases at V and 2 bases at J, with 10 bases in the middle. In germline, CDR1 is SGHTA, CDR2 FQGNSA. This CDR3 is built from 15 residues.

V and J are TRBV6-5 and TRBJ1-2; weak D call: TRBD1 (6 bases). The CDR3 runs 14 residues. The germline V gene encodes CDR1 MNHEY and CDR2 SVGAGI. Trimming stripped 7 bases from V and 0 bases from J, with 12 bases between. CDR3 in DNA: TGTGCCAGCATCGAGACAGGATCTAACTATGGCTACACCTTC. Translation gives CASIETGSNYGYTF.

The rearrangement uses TRBV5-4 and TRBJ1-1, with 8 bases fitting TRBD1. The CDR3 spans 13 residues. V shed 2 bases, J shed 12 bases, and the junction held 9 bases outside the gene matches. Germline V gives CDR1 SGHNT, CDR2 YYREEE (reference sequence). DNA for the CDR3: TGTGCCAGCAGCTTCCGGGACAGGCCCCAATCTTTCTTT. Amino acid sequence: CASSFRDRPQSFF.

The chain combines TRBV9 with TRBJ1-4; TRBD1 agrees at 8 bases. In germline, CDR1 is SGDLS, CDR2 YYNGEE. The CDR3 sequence is 15 residues long. After removal of 3 bases from V and 8 bases from J, the junction contained 9 bases not matched to a gene. This CDR3 is CASSDAGGAREKLFF. Here the CDR3 DNA reads TGTGCCAGCAGCGACGCAGGGGGCGCGAGGGAAAAACTGTTTTTT.

As for this clone: Since a much larger clone is just one base distant, this may be a read error. The chain couples TRBV9 to TRBJ2-1; TRBD2 agrees at 11 bases. V dropped 4 bases and J dropped 3; count of bases not matched to a gene: 3. The CDR3 totals 15 residues. Germline values: CDR1 SGDLS, CDR2 YYNGEE. The CDR3 spells CASSPGLADYNEQFF. In nucleotides, the CDR3 is TGTGCCAGCAGCCCGGGACTAGCGGACTACAATGAGCAGTTCTTC.

The gene calls are TRBV15 and TRBJ2-5; 10 bases line up with TRBD2. V dropped 4 bases and J dropped 7; count of bases not matched to a gene: 12. Germline assignment: CDR1 LNHNV and CDR2 YYDKDF (reference sequence). This CDR3 comprises 16 residues. CDR3 amino acids: CATSKGSGRDHRTQYF. The DNA for the CDR3 is TGTGCCACCAGCAAGGGGAGCGGGAGGGACCATCGGACCCAGTACTTC.

This clone showed up just once. The chain has TRBV7-2 and TRBJ2-1; 13 positions agree with TRBD2. The germline V gene has CDR1 SGHTA and CDR2 FQGNSA. The CDR3 totals 19 residues. The junction had 9 bases not matched to a gene; V was cut back by 4 bases and J by 0 bases. The CDR3 is CASSSRVGLAGNSYNEQFF. The CDR3 DNA reads TGTGCCAGCAGCTCACGGGTGGGACTAGCGGGAAACTCCTACAATGAGCAGTTCTTC. The variable domain in full, completed from reference TRBV7-2 and TRBJ2-1, reads GAGVSQSPSNKVTEKGKDVELRCDPISGHTALYWYRQSLGQGLEFLIYFQGNSAPDKSGLPSDRFSAERTGGSVSTLTIQRTQQEDSAVYLCASSSRVGLAGNSYNEQFFGPGTRLTVL.